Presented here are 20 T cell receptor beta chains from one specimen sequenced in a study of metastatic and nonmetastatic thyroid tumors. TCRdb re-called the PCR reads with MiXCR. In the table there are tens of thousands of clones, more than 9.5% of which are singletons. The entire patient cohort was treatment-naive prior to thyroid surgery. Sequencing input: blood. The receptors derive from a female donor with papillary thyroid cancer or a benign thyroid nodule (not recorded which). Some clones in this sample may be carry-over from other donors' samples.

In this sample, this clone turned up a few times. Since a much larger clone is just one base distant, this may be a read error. The CDR3 is CSARPPGTDTDAQYF. The CDR3, as DNA: TGCAGTGCTAGGCCCCCAGGGACAGACACAGATGCGCAGTATTTT. This chain uses TRBV20-1 with TRBJ2-3; TRBD1 matches at 7 bases. The CDR3 extends over 15 amino acids. From germline, CDR1 is DFQATT and CDR2 SNEGSKA (reference sequence).

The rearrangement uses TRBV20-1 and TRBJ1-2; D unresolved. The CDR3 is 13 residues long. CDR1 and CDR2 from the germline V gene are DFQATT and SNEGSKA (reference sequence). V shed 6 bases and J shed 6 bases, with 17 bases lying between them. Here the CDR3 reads CSADTDMDDGYTF. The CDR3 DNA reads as TGCAGTGCAGACACAGACATGGATGATGGCTACACCTTC.

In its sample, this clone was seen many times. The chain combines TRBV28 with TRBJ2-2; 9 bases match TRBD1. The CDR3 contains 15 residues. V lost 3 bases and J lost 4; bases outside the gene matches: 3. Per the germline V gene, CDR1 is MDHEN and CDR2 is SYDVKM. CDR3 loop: CASSFETGGTGELFF. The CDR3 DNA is TGTGCCAGCAGTTTCGAGACAGGGGGCACCGGGGAGCTGTTTTTT.

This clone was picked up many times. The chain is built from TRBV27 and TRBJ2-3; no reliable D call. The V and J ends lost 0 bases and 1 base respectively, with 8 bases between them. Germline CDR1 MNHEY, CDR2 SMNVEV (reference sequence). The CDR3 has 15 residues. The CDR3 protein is CASSLSPRGTDTQYF. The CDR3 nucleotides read TGTGCCAGCAGTTTATCCCCCAGAGGCACAGATACGCAGTATTTT.

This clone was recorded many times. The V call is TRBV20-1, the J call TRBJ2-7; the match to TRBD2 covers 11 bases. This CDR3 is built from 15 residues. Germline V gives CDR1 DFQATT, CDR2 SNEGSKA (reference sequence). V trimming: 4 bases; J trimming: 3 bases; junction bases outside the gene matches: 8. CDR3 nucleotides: TGCAGTGCTACGACTAGCGGGATACTTGACTACGAGCAGTACTTC. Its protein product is CSATTSGILDYEQYF.

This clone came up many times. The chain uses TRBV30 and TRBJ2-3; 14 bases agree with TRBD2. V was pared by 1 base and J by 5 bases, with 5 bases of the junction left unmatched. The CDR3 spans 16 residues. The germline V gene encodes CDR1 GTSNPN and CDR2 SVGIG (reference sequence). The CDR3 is CAWSAGLAGGLDTQYF. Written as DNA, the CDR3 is TGTGCCTGGAGTGCAGGACTAGCGGGAGGTTTAGATACGCAGTATTTT.

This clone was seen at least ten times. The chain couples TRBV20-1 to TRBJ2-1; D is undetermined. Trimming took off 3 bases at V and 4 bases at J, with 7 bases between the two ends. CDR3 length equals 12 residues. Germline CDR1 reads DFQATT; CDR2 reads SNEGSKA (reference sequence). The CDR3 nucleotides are TGCAGTGCTAGTGAAGTATACAATGAGCAGTTCTTC. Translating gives CSASEVYNEQFF.

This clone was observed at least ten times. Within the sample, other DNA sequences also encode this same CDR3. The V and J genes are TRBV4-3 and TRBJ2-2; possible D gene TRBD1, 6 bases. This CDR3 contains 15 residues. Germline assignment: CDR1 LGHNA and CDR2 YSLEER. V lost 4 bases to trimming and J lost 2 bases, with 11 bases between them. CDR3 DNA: TGCGCCAGCAGCCGGGGGCGACAAAACACCGGGGAGCTGTTTTTT. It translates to CASSRGRQNTGELFF.

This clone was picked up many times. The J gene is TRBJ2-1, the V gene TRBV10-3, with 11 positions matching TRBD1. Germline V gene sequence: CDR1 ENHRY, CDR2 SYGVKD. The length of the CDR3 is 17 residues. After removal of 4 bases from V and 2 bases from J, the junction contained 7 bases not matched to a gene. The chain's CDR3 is CAISGNGGQGAYNEQFF. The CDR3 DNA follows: TGTGCCATCAGTGGCAACGGGGGACAGGGGGCCTACAATGAGCAGTTCTTC.

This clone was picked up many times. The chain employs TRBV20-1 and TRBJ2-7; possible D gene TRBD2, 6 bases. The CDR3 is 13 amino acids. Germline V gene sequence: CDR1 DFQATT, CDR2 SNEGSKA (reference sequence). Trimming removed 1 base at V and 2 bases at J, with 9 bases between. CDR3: CSARGREPYEQYF. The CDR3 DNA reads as TGCAGTGCTAGAGGGCGGGAACCCTACGAGCAGTACTTC.

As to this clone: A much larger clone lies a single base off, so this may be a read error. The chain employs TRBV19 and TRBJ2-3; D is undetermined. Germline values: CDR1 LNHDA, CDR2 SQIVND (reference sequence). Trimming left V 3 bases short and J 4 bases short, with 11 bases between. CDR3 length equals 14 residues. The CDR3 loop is CASSMVPLADTQYF. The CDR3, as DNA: TGTGCCAGTAGTATGGTGCCTCTGGCAGATACGCAGTATTTT.

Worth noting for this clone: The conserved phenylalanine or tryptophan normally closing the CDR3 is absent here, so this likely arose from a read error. The CDR3 sequence is CASSSGRGGRSDEQFL. CDR3 bases: TGTGCCAGCAGCTCTGGGCGGGGCGGGAGATCTGACGAGCAGTTCCTC. The chain joins TRBV5-4 to TRBJ2-1; 7 bases line up with TRBD2. Germline CDR1 and CDR2: SGHNT and YYREEE (reference sequence). CDR3 length: 16 residues. The V gene end was trimmed by 3 bases and the J gene end by 10 bases; junction bases not matched to a gene: 16.

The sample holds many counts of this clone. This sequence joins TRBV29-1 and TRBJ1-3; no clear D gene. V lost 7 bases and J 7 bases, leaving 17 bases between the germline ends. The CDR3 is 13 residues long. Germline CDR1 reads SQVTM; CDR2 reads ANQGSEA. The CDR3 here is CSAVRKGGNTIYF. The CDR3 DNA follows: TGCAGCGCTGTCCGGAAGGGAGGGAACACCATATATTTT.

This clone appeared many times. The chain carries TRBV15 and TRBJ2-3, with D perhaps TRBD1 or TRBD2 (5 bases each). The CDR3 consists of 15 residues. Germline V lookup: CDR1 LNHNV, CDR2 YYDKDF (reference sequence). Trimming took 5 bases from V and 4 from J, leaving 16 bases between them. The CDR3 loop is CATSGRRGLADTQYF. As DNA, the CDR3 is TGTGCCACCAGCGGACGTCGGGGCCTTGCAGATACGCAGTATTTT.

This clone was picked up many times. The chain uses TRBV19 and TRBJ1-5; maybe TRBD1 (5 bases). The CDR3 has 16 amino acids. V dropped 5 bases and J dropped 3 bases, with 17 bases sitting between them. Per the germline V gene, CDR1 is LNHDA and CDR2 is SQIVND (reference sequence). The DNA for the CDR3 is TGTGCCAGTAGTTCGGAAGGGAGAGGGGTCAATCAGCCCCAGCATTTT. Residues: CASSSEGRGVNQPQHF.

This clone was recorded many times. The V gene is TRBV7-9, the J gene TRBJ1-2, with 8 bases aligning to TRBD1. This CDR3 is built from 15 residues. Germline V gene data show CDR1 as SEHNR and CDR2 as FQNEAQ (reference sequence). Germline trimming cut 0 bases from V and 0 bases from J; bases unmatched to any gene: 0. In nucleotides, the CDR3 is TGTGCCAGCAGCTTAGCGACAGGGGCTAACTATGGCTACACCTTC. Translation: CASSLATGANYGYTF.

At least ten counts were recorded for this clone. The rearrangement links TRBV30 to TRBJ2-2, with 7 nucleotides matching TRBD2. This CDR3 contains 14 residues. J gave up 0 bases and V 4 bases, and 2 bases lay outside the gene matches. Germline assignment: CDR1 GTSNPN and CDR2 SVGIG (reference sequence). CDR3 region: CAWTSGPNTGELFF. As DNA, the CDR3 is TGTGCCTGGACTAGCGGACCGAACACCGGGGAGCTGTTTTTT. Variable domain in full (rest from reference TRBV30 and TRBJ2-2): SQTIHQWPATLVQPVGSPLSLECTVEGTSNPNLYWYRQAAGRGLQLLFYSVGIGQISSEVPQNLSASRPQDRQFILSSKKLLLSDSGFYLCAWTSGPNTGELFFGEGSRLTVL.

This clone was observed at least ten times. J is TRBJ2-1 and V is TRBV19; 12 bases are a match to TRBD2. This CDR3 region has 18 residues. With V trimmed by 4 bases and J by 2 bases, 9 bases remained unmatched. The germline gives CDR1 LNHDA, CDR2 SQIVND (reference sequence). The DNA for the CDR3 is TGTGCCAGTAGTACCTTCACTAGCGGGGGGCATGCCTACAATGAGCAGTTCTTC. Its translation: CASSTFTSGGHAYNEQFF.

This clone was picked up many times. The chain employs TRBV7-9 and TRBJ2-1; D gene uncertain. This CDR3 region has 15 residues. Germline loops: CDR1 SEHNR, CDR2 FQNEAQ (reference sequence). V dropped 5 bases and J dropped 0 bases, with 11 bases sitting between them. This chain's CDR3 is CASSRDSSSYNEQFF. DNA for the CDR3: TGTGCCAGCAGCCGCGACTCAAGCTCCTACAATGAGCAGTTCTTC.

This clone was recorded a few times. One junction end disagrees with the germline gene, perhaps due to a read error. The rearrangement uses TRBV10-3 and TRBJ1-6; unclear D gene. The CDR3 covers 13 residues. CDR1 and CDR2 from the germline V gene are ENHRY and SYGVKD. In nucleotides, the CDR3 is TGTGCCAGCAGTGATACCGATAATTCACCCCTCCACTTT. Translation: CASSDTDNSPLHF.